This TCR beta chain is from a study of technical replicates of blood from a few donors. This CDR3 contains 15 residues. V lost 2 bases and J lost 2, with 7 bases in between. Germline V gene data show CDR1 as LNHDA and CDR2 as SQIVND (reference sequence). This table comes from immunoSEQ multiplex PCR, and its TCRdb copy is limited to in-frame clones, with some not included. This sample carries roughly 71,000 clones, less than 97% of them seen once, and the ten largest clones take more than 0.2%. This TCR derives from a human donor in good health. The rearrangement joins TRBV19 to TRBJ2-6, with D uncertain. The sequenced sample consisted of T cells isolated from PBMCs. The CDR3 protein is CASSIQSTGANVLTF. The CDR3 DNA follows: TGTGCCAGTAGTATACAGTCCACTGGGGCCAACGTCCTGACTTTC.